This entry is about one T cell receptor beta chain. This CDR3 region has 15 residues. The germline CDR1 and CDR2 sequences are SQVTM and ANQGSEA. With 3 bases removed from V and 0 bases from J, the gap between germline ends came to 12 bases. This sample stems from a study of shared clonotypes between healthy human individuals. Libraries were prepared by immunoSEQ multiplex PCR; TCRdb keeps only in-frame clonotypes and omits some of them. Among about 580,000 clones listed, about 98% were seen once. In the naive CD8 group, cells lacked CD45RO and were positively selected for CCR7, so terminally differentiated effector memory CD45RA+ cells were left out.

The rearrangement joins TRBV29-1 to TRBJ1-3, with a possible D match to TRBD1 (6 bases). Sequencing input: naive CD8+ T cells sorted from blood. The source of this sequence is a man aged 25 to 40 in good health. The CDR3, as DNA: TGCAGCGTTGAGCGGGACACCGGCTCTGGAAACACCATATATTTT. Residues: CSVERDTGSGNTIYF.